Listed here are 13 T cell receptor beta chains from one sample, sequenced in a study of PD-1 blockade in classical Hodgkin lymphoma. Time point indicated: cycle 4 day 1 (C4D1), after around six weeks of nivolumab. Every single patient, without exception, relapsed after autologous stem cell transplantation, and brentuximab vedotin exposure varied. Assay used: immunoSEQ multiplex PCR; TCRdb lists only in-frame clones, some missing. The data hold around 92,000 clones, with 75% to 85% observed a single time. This sample comprised peripheral blood mononuclear cells (PBMCs), obtained before the fourth cycle of nivolumab. The source of these receptors is a human donor with classical Hodgkin lymphoma.

The V call is TRBV25-1, the J call TRBJ1-3; no clear D. Trimming left V 7 bases short and J 4 bases short, with 11 bases between. This CDR3 is 13 amino acids long. Per the germline V gene, CDR1 is MGHDK and CDR2 is SYGVNS. The DNA of the CDR3 is TGTGCCAGCAATGCCGCCCCGGGAAACACCATATATTTT. Encoded protein: CASNAAPGNTIYF.

The chain uses TRBV5-6 and TRBJ2-5; no clear D. The CDR3 runs 14 residues. Trimming pared 2 bases from V and 2 bases from J, leaving 10 bases between. Germline V gene sequence: CDR1 SGHDT, CDR2 YYEEEE. The CDR3 DNA follows: TGTGCCAGCAGCTTAGACGCCAGACAAGAGACCCAGTACTTC. Its protein product is CASSLDARQETQYF.

The chain joins TRBV14 to TRBJ2-1, with TRBD2 matching over 11 bases. The CDR3 runs 14 residues. V shed 6 bases, J shed 4 bases, and the junction held 2 bases outside the gene matches. CDR1 is SGHDN, CDR2 FVKESK, per germline. CDR3 sequence (DNA): TGTGCCAGCAGTCCTAGCGGGGGGTACAATGAGCAGTTCTTC. Protein: CASSPSGGYNEQFF.

Turning to this clone: Other DNA sequences of this sample code for an identical CDR3. The chain links TRBV7-9 to TRBJ2-7, with D perhaps matching TRBD1 (5 bases). Germline V gene data show CDR1 as SEHNR and CDR2 as FQNEAQ (reference sequence). This CDR3 spans 13 amino acids. V lost 6 bases to trimming and J lost 0 bases, with 9 bases between them. CDR3 nucleotides: TGTGCCAGCAGTCTCGACAGCTCCTACGAGCAGTACTTC. Its translation: CASSLDSSYEQYF.

The chain has TRBV10-3 and TRBJ2-2; 10 nucleotides match TRBD2. Germline V gives CDR1 ENHRY, CDR2 SYGVKD. The length of the CDR3 is 18 residues. Germline trimming cut 2 bases from V and 6 bases from J; bases unmatched to any gene: 12. The CDR3: CAISEQASGSGRAGELFF. In DNA form, the CDR3 reads TGTGCCATCAGTGAGCAGGCTAGCGGGAGCGGGAGAGCCGGGGAGCTGTTTTTT.

This clone was observed once. This chain connects TRBV9 to TRBJ2-1; D unclear. CDR3 size: 14 residues. V was pared by 0 bases and J by 2 bases, with 6 bases between. Germline V gives CDR1 SGDLS, CDR2 YYNGEE. The CDR3 DNA follows: TGTGCCAGCAGCGTAGCTCACGCCTACAATGAGCAGTTCTTC. It yields the protein CASSVAHAYNEQFF.

This chain uses TRBV28 with TRBJ1-1; no reliable D call. This CDR3 spans 13 amino acids. Per germline, CDR1 MDHEN and CDR2 SYDVKM. Deletions cut 5 bases from V and 5 bases from J, with 12 bases between. This CDR3 reads CASSADLVTEAFF. The CDR3 DNA reads as TGTGCCAGCAGTGCGGACCTGGTAACTGAAGCTTTCTTT. The full variable domain, rest sourced from reference TRBV28 and TRBJ1-1, is DVKVTQSSRYLVKRTGEKVFLECVQDMDHENMFWYRQDPGLGLRLIYFSYDVKMKEKGDIPEGYSVSREKKERFSLILESASTNQTSMYLCASSADLVTEAFFGQGTRLTVV.

In its sample, this clone was seen a few times. The chain employs TRBV4-1 and TRBJ1-5, with D possibly TRBD1 on 5 matching bases. Germline V CDR1 and CDR2: MGHRA, YSYEKL. The length of the CDR3 is 16 residues. V was cut by 1 base and J by 4 bases, with 14 bases left in between. The CDR3, as DNA: TGCGCCAGCAGCCAAGTAGAGGGGCTCAGGAATCAGCCCCAGCATTTT. It translates to CASSQVEGLRNQPQHF.

CDR3 region: CASSDRGADTQYF. CDR3 sequence (DNA): TGTGCCAGCAGCGACAGGGGCGCAGATACGCAGTATTTT. The chain uses TRBV13 and TRBJ2-3; 8 nucleotides agree with TRBD1. CDR3 length equals 13 residues. The J segment lost 4 bases and the V segment lost 5 bases, leaving 2 bases of the junction unmatched. Germline CDR1 is PRHDT and CDR2 is FYEKMQ (reference sequence).

J is TRBJ1-2 and V is TRBV7-6; no clear D gene. The V end lost 1 base, the J end lost 2 bases, and 17 bases lay between the germline ends. Germline CDR1 and CDR2: SGHVS and FNYEAQ. This CDR3 has 17 amino acids. The CDR3 DNA is TGTGCCAGCAGCTTAGTAGTGCCGGGCCTCGGAAACTATGGCTACACCTTC. This translates into CASSLVVPGLGNYGYTF.

This clone was recorded a few times. V and J are TRBV7-3 and TRBJ1-1, with 7 bases matching TRBD1. CDR1 is SGHTA and CDR2 is FQGTGA in the germline V gene. CDR3 size: 15 residues. V lost 6 bases to trimming and J lost 0 bases; unmatched junction nucleotides: 7. CDR3 sequence reads: CASRLTGQLNTEAFF. CDR3 DNA sequence: TGTGCCAGCAGGTTGACGGGACAGCTGAACACTGAAGCTTTCTTT.

The V and J genes are TRBV19 and TRBJ2-7; TRBD2 aligns across 8 bases. CDR1 and CDR2 (germline): LNHDA, SQIVND (reference sequence). Unmatched junction bases numbered 5, after V lost 1 base and J lost 3 bases. This CDR3 is built from 15 residues. CDR3 loop: CASSIAGRAGYEQYF. In DNA, the CDR3 is TGTGCCAGTAGTATAGCCGGGAGGGCCGGCTACGAGCAGTACTTC.

J is TRBJ2-6 and V is TRBV28; D uncertain. Germline V gene data show CDR1 as MDHEN and CDR2 as SYDVKM. The CDR3 is made up of 17 amino acids. V was pared by 5 bases and J by 5 bases, with 19 bases between. The CDR3 nucleotides read TGTGCCAGCAGTCGACCTCTGACACAAAGTCGGGCCAACGTCCTGACTTTC. It codes for CASSRPLTQSRANVLTF.